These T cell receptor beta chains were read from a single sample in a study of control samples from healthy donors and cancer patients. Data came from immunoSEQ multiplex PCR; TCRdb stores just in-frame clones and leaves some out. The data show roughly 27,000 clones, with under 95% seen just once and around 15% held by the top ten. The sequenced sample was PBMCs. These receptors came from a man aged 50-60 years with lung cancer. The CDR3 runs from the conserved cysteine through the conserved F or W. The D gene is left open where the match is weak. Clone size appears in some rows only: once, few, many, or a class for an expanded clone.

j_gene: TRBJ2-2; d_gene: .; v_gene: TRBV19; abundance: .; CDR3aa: CASSIVSANTGELFF; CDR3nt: TGTGCCAGTAGTATTGTGTCCGCGAACACCGGGGAGCTGTTTTTT
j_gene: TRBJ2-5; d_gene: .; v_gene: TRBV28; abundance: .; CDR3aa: CASSSRTLETQYF; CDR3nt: TGTGCCAGCAGTTCGCGAACTTTGGAGACCCAGTACTTC
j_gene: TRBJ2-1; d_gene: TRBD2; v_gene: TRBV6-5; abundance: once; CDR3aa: CASSYGAGAGRGEQFF; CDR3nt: TGTGCCAGCAGTTACGGAGCGGGGGCCGGAAGGGGTGAGCAGTTCTTC
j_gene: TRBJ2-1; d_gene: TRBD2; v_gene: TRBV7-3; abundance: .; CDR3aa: CASSSNSGGALEQFF; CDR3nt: TGTGCCAGCAGCTCGAATAGCGGGGGGGCTTTGGAGCAGTTCTTC
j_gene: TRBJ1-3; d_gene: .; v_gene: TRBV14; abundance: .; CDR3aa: CASSQDLRTLRNTIYF; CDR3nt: TGTGCCAGCAGCCAAGATCTGAGGACACTTCGAAACACCATATATTTT
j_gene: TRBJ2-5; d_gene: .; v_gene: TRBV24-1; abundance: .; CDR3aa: CATSLGDVQETQYF; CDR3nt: TGTGCCACCAGTCTGGGGGACGTACAAGAGACCCAGTACTTC
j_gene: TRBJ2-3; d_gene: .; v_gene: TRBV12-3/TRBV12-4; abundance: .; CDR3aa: CASSNPGTDTQYF; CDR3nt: TGTGCCAGCTCTAACCCGGGGACAGATACGCAGTATTTT
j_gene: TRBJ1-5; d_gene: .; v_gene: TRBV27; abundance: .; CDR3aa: CASSFLGYNQPQHF; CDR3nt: TGTGCCAGCAGTTTCTTGGGTTACAATCAGCCCCAGCATTTT
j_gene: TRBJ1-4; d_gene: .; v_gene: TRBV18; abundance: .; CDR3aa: CASSPTDNEKLFF; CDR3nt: TGTGCCAGCTCACCGACAGATAATGAAAAACTGTTTTTT
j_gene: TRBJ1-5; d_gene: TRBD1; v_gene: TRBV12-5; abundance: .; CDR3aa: CASGLGQVNQPQHF; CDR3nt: TGTGCTAGTGGTTTAGGACAGGTTAATCAGCCCCAGCATTTT
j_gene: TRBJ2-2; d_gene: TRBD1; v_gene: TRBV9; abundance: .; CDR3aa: CASSGQQGAITGELFF; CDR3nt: TGTGCCAGCAGCGGCCAACAGGGGGCGATTACCGGGGAGCTGTTTTTT
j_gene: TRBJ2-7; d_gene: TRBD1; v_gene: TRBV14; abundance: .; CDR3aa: CASSQVGTGKDEQYF; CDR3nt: TGTGCCAGCAGCCAAGTGGGGACAGGGAAAGACGAGCAGTACTTC
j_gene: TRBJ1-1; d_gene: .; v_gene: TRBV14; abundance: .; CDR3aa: CASTRGKGNTEAFF; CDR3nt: TGTGCCAGCACCCGGGGTAAGGGGAACACTGAAGCTTTCTTT
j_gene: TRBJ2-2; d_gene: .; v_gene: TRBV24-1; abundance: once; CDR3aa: CATSPGAGVGGELFF; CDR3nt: TGTGCCACCAGTCCTGGAGCAGGGGTCGGCGGGGAGCTGTTTTTT